This T cell receptor beta chain was documented in a study of cytomegalovirus exposure and HLA in healthy donors. Study information: HLA-typed donors were the source of tens of millions of unique TCRs held in an early data release. Notes on the study in general: It was likely that a cluster of highly shared sequence variants was a sequencing artifact.

A remark on this clone: The target antigen is unknown.

The V segment lost 2 bases and the J segment 3 bases; nucleotides outside the gene matches: 4. CDR1 is SGHTA and CDR2 is FQGTGA in the germline V gene. CDR3 length: 16 residues. With 60 Vbeta and 13 Jbeta primers, the PCR was carried out. In the study's own analysis: Tens of millions of unique TCR beta chains, some 10 million of them shared, were counted by a later analysis. Method: immunoSEQ multiplex PCR; TCRdb's copy keeps in-frame clones and lacks some. Clone size and the V and J calls come from that table; the DNA yielded D and trimming. The data show approximately 140,000 clones, about 81% seen once.

The chain links TRBV7-3 to TRBJ2-2; 9 bases agree with TRBD1. The clonotype originates from a woman aged 40 to 55 in good health and CMV-seropositive. What was sequenced was PBMCs. The CDR3 DNA reads as TGTGCCAGCAGCTTAGGAGACAGGGGGTACACCGGGGAGCTGTTTTTT. Encoded protein: CASSLGDRGYTGELFF.